This T cell receptor (beta chain) originates from a study of shared clonotypes between healthy human individuals. This clone was seen just once. Its antigen is unknown. Study results and limitations: Memory subsets generally showed lower estimated richness than naive subsets.

Trimming took 2 bases from V and 5 from J, leaving 4 bases between them. CDR1 is SGHKS and CDR2 is YYEKEE in the germline V gene (reference sequence). The CDR3 has 11 residues. In the naive CD8 group, cells lacked CD45RO and were positively selected for CCR7, so terminally differentiated effector memory CD45RA+ cells were left out. Adults of Caucasian background living in Nashville, Tennessee made up all donors. Sequencing was performed with immunoSEQ multiplex PCR; in TCRdb, only in-frame clones are kept and a portion is missing. Found here are hundreds of thousands of clones, 95% to 98% of them singletons; the top ten hold 0.3% to 0.35%.

The rearrangement uses TRBV5-5 and TRBJ1-1; D gene uncertain. The specimen sequenced was naive CD8+ T cells sorted from blood. This clonotype was obtained from a man aged 25-40 years in good health. CDR3 bases: TGTGCCAGCAGCTTCTTAACTGAAGCTTTCTTT. This codes for CASSFLTEAFF.